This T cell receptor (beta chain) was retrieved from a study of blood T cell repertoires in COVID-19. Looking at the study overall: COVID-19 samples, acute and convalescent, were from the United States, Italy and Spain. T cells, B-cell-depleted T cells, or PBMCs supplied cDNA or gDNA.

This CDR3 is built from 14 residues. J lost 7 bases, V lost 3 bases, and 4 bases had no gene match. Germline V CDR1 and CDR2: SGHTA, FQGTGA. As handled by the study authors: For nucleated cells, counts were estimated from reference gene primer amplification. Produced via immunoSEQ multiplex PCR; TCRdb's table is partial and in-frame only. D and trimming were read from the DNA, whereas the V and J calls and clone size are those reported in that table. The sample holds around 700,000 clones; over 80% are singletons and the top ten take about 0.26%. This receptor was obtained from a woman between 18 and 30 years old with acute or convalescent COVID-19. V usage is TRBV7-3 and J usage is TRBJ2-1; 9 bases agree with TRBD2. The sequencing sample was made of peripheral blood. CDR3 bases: TGTGCCAGCAGCTTGCGCGGGGGGGCAAATGAGCAGTTCTTC. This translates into CASSLRGGANEQFF.